One sample yielded the 9 T cell receptor beta chains listed below, sequenced in a study of regulatory T cells in long-lasting Graves disease. HTBI primers from iRepertoire and Arm-PCR of CDR3 regions yielded the TCR beta libraries. TCRdb re-called the multiplex PCR reads through MiXCR, storing one row per CDR3 protein. The sample holds some 460,000 distinct CDR3 sequences, about 17% seen once. Specified time point: newly diagnosed GD, antithyroid drugs for less than 3 months. From RNA extracted from PBMCs, the TCR library was made. The same sample was also used in a study of T cells in Graves' hyperthyroidism and ophthalmopathy.

The sample consisted of peripheral blood mononuclear cells (PBMCs), taken at new diagnosis, from a patient treated with antithyroid drugs. Receptors were obtained from a man aged 35 to 55 with Graves disease.

This clonotype was counted many times. The CDR3 region is CASSLGTSGRGYNEQFF. Written as DNA, the CDR3 is TGTGCCAGCAGCTTAGGGACTAGCGGGAGGGGCTACAATGAGCAGTTCTTC. This rearrangement joins TRBV7-6 to TRBJ2-1; TRBD2 agrees at 15 bases. This CDR3 region has 17 residues. The V gene end was trimmed by 1 base and the J gene end by 3 bases; junction bases not matched to a gene: 1. Germline CDR1 and CDR2: SGHVS and FNYEAQ.

This clonotype has ten or more counts. This chain connects TRBV11-2 to TRBJ1-2; D is uncertain. The CDR3 runs 12 residues. V was trimmed by 6 bases and J by 2 bases, leaving 7 bases between them. The germline gives CDR1 SGHAT, CDR2 FQNNGV. The CDR3 nucleotides read TGTGCCAGCAGGGGCAGGAACTATGGCTACACCTTC. This sequence encodes CASRGRNYGYTF.

The chain carries TRBV29-1 and TRBJ1-2; D gene uncertain. This CDR3 has 12 residues. The germline gives CDR1 SQVTM, CDR2 ANQGSEA. Trimming shortened V by 7 bases and J by 1 base, and 10 bases separated the two germline ends. CDR3 DNA sequence: TGCAGCGCTGGGCTGATTAACTATGGCTACACCTTC. This encodes CSAGLINYGYTF.

The V and J genes are TRBV7-6 and TRBJ2-3, with D possibly being TRBD2 (6 bases). Trimming pared 2 bases from V and 2 bases from J, leaving 14 bases between. The CDR3 loop spans 16 amino acids. Germline V lookup: CDR1 SGHVS, CDR2 FNYEAQ. In DNA, the CDR3 is TGTGCCAGCAGCTTACGACTAGAGTCTGTCACAGATACGCAGTATTTT. This gives the protein CASSLRLESVTDTQYF.

This clonotype was seen ten or more times. V usage is TRBV10-3 and J usage is TRBJ2-1; TRBD2 agrees at 9 bases. V was clipped by 4 bases and J by 8 bases; unmatched bases: 6. The CDR3 covers 14 residues. The germline V gene encodes CDR1 ENHRY and CDR2 SYGVKD. CDR3: CAISVAGGPYEQFF. In nucleotides, the CDR3 is TGTGCCATCAGTGTTGCGGGAGGGCCCTATGAGCAGTTCTTC.

This clonotype was seen at least ten times. The V gene is TRBV7-9, the J gene TRBJ2-1, with TRBD1 identical over 8 bases. Germline CDR1 and CDR2: SEHNR and FQNEAQ (reference sequence). There are 14 residues in the CDR3. Trimming took 1 base from V and 8 from J; bases not matched to a gene: 4. This chain's CDR3 is CASSLETGEDEQFF. The CDR3 DNA follows: TGTGCCAGCAGCTTAGAGACAGGGGAGGATGAGCAGTTCTTC.

In this sample, this clonotype turned up many times. CDR3 amino acids: CASSPTGKVDTQYF. CDR3 coding DNA: TGTGCCAGCAGTCCGACAGGGAAAGTAGATACGCAGTATTTT. The chain has TRBV28 and TRBJ2-3; TRBD1 agrees at 7 bases. CDR3 length: 14 residues. After removal of 5 bases from V and 5 bases from J, the junction contained 7 bases not matched to a gene. Germline V CDR1 and CDR2: MDHEN, SYDVKM.

V gene TRBV28 combines with J gene TRBJ2-5; D might be TRBD2 (6 bases). The V and J ends lost 7 bases and 1 base respectively, with 13 bases between them. The germline V gene encodes CDR1 MDHEN and CDR2 SYDVKM. This CDR3 has 14 residues. The DNA for the CDR3 is TGTGCCAGCACGGGTAGCGGATTCCAAGAGACCCAGTACTTC. Amino acid sequence: CASTGSGFQETQYF. The full variable domain, completed using reference TRBV28 and TRBJ2-5, is DVKVTQSSRYLVKRTGEKVFLECVQDMDHENMFWYRQDPGLGLRLIYFSYDVKMKEKGDIPEGYSVSREKKERFSLILESASTNQTSMYLCASTGSGFQETQYFGPGTRLLVL.

This clonotype came up a few times. The genes are TRBV24-1 and TRBJ2-2; D perhaps matches TRBD2 (5 bases). The CDR3 extends over 17 amino acids. V was trimmed by 3 bases and J by 6 bases, leaving 19 bases between them. In germline, CDR1 is KGHDR, CDR2 SFDVKD. The CDR3 protein is CATSDLIRSGSAGELFF. The CDR3 nucleotides are TGTGCCACCAGTGATCTGATCAGATCGGGGTCCGCCGGGGAGCTGTTTTTT.